The clone carrying this T cell receptor beta chain was observed many times. Its specificity is not known. Read coverage stops 3 residues before the CDR3 terminus; the germline J gene supplies the remainder. This specimen comes from a study of T cell clonality in common variable immunodeficiency. Findings and caveats of the study: Shared TCRbeta clones were fewer between CVID subjects than controls. Fewer deletions and N-nucleotide insertions were reportedly seen in common variable immunodeficiency TCR beta sequences. T cell subpopulation sequencing would be needed to explain CVID clonality.

Sequencing input was equivalent genomic DNA from CVID and controls. The method was immunoSEQ multiplex PCR; TCRdb's version includes in-frame clones alone and lacks a portion of them. This sample comprises more than 55,000 clones, none seen once only. This CDR3 has 14 residues. V dropped 2 bases and J dropped 5 bases, with 13 bases sitting between them. CDR1 is SGHRS and CDR2 is YFSETQ in the germline V gene. This receptor was obtained from a person aged 18-70 years in good health. The chain joins TRBV5-1 to TRBJ1-1; D is unresolved. The sequenced material came from peripheral blood mononuclear cells. CDR3 sequence: CASSLEFEVTEAFF. The CDR3 bases that were read are TGCGCCAGCAGCTTAGAGTTTGAGGTGACTGAA.